One and the same sample provided the 5 T cell receptor beta chains below, sequenced in a study of blood T cell repertoires in COVID-19. Method: immunoSEQ multiplex PCR; TCRdb's copy keeps in-frame clones and lacks some. The sample lists roughly 350,000 clones, around nine tenths occurring once. The sample was peripheral blood. These receptors all come from an older woman with COVID-19, enrolled during active disease.

This clone is a singleton in its sample. CDR3 sequence: CASNYVARGGYEQYF. The CDR3 coding sequence is TGTGCCAGCAATTATGTAGCGCGGGGGGGCTACGAGCAGTACTTC. This chain links TRBV2 with TRBJ2-7, with 9 bases aligning to TRBD2. Trimming removed 7 bases from V and 3 bases from J; junction bases left unmatched: 10. Germline values: CDR1 SNHLY, CDR2 FYNNEI. The CDR3 covers 15 residues. Variable domain in full (rest from reference TRBV2 and TRBJ2-7): EPEVTQTPSHQVTQMGQEVILRCVPISNHLYFYWYRQILGQKVEFLVSFYNNEISEKSEIFDDQFSVERPDGSNFTLKIRSTKLEDSAMYFCASNYVARGGYEQYFGPGTRLTVT.

The V call is TRBV12-3 or TRBV12-4, the J call TRBJ1-2; 7 nucleotides match TRBD1. V trimming: 6 bases; J trimming: 8 bases; junction bases outside the gene matches: 6. The CDR3 is made up of 12 amino acids. The CDR3 nucleotides read TGTGCCAGCAGAGAAGGGGGCTACGGCTACACCTTC. Its translation is CASREGGYGYTF.

The chain is built from TRBV10-3 and TRBJ2-1; D may be TRBD2 (5 bases). The CDR3 length is 13 residues. V was trimmed by 4 bases and J by 9 bases, leaving 13 bases between them. Germline lookup yields CDR1 ENHRY and CDR2 SYGVKD. The CDR3 protein is CAISAIGVPEQFF. The CDR3 nucleotides are TGTGCCATCAGTGCGATCGGGGTACCTGAGCAGTTCTTC.

The chain is built from TRBV5-1 and TRBJ2-2; 7 nucleotides line up with TRBD1. The CDR3 is 15 amino acids. The V segment lost 4 bases and the J segment 3 bases; nucleotides outside the gene matches: 6. Germline-derived CDR1 and CDR2 are SGHRS and YFSETQ. The CDR3 loop is CASSSRQGDTGELFF. The CDR3 nucleotides are TGCGCCAGCAGCAGTCGACAGGGCGACACCGGGGAGCTGTTTTTT. The full variable domain, completed using reference TRBV5-1 and TRBJ2-2, is KAGVTQTPRYLIKTRGQQVTLSCSPISGHRSVSWYQQTPGQGLQFLFEYFSETQRNKGNFPGRFSGRQFSNSRSEMNVSTLELGDSALYLCASSSRQGDTGELFFGEGSRLTVL.

This clone was detected a few times. The genes are TRBV11-1 and TRBJ2-7, with D tentatively TRBD1 (5 bases). Trimming cost V 3 bases and J 0 bases, with 6 bases left between them. Germline V gene sequence: CDR1 SGHAT, CDR2 FQDESV (reference sequence). This CDR3 has 13 residues. In DNA, the CDR3 is TGTGCCAGCAGCTTTCAGGGCTCCTACGAGCAGTACTTC. Translating it yields CASSFQGSYEQYF.